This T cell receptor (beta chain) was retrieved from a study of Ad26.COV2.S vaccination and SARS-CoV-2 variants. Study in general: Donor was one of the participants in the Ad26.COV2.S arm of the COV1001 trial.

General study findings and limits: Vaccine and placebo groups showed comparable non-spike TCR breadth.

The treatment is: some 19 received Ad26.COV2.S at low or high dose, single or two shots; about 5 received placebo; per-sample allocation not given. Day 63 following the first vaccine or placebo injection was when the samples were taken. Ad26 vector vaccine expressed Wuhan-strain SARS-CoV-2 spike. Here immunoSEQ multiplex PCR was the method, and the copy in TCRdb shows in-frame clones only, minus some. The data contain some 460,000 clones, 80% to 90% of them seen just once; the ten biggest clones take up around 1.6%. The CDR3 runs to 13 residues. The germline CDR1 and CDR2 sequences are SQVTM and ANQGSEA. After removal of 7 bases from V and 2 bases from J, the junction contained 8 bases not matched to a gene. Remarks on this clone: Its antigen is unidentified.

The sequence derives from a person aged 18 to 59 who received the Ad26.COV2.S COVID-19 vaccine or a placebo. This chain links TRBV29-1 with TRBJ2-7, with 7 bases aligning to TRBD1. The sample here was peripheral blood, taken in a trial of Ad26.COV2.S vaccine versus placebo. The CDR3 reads CSACRDSPYEQYF. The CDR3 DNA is TGCAGCGCCTGCCGGGACAGCCCCTACGAGCAGTACTTC.